A selection of T cell receptor beta chains follows, all from one sample in a study of regulatory T cells in long-lasting Graves disease. TCRdb fed the multiplex PCR reads into MiXCR, producing one record per CDR3 protein. The repertoire has 300,000 to 400,000 distinct CDR3 sequences, 18% of them found once; the top ten carry about 38%. The starting material was peripheral blood mononuclear cells (PBMCs), obtained at new diagnosis, from a patient treated with antithyroid drugs. The receptors stem from a female donor with Graves disease. CDR3s include the opening cysteine and the closing phenylalanine or tryptophan. A D gene is named only where the DNA matches it firmly. Part of the rows lack a size; the others show once, few, many or a class for expanded clones.

D	size	V	J	CDR3	DNA
TRBD2	.	TRBV6-2/TRBV6-3	TRBJ2-5	CASSYYGAGGAETQYF	TGTGCCAGCAGTTACTATGGGGCGGGAGGGGCGGAGACCCAGTACTTC
.	.	TRBV5-6	TRBJ1-2	CASSLDGYYGYTF	TGTGCCAGCAGCTTGGATGGTTACTATGGCTACACCTTC
.	many	TRBV19	TRBJ1-5	CASSPEAWTEYNQPQHF	TGTGCCAGTAGTCCCGAAGCCTGGACGGAGTATAATCAGCCCCAGCATTTT
.	many	TRBV29-1	TRBJ2-5	CSVEYVGSETQYF	TGCAGCGTTGAGTATGTAGGTTCAGAGACCCAGTACTTC
.	many	TRBV11-2	TRBJ1-1	CASSHSRAVRPHVEAFF	TGTGCCAGCAGCCACTCCAGGGCGGTGCGACCACATGTCGAAGCTTTCTTT
.	many	TRBV20-1	TRBJ1-2	CSAREKGSDYGYTF	TGCAGTGCTAGAGAAAAGGGGAGTGACTATGGCTACACCTTC
.	many	TRBV24-1	TRBJ2-3	CATSDLASRDTQYF	TGTGCCACCAGTGATTTGGCTAGCAGAGATACGCAGTATTTT
.	.	TRBV12-5	TRBJ1-1	CASGFGGLEAFF	TGTGCTAGTGGTTTCGGGGGCCTTGAAGCTTTCTTT
TRBD2	few	TRBV20-1	TRBJ2-7	CSARELAGAKYEQYF	TGCAGTGCTAGGGAACTAGCGGGAGCTAAGTACGAGCAGTACTTC
.	many	TRBV20-1	TRBJ1-4	CSAMTGREEKLFF	TGCAGTGCTATGACAGGACGTGAGGAAAAACTGTTTTTT
.	many	TRBV3-1	TRBJ2-3	CASSQDGIPTDTQYF	TGTGCCAGCAGCCAAGACGGGATCCCAACAGATACGCAGTATTTT
.	.	TRBV20-1	TRBJ1-2	CSASEDFYGYTF	TGCAGTGCTAGTGAGGATTTCTATGGCTACACCTTC
TRBD1	many	TRBV3-1	TRBJ2-1	CASSSSTGVEQFF	TGTGCCAGCAGCTCTAGCACAGGGGTCGAGCAGTTCTTC
.	.	TRBV28	TRBJ1-6	CASGPRLGSYSSPLHF	TGTGCCAGCGGCCCCCGCCTGGGCTCCTATAGTTCACCCCTCCACTTT
.	many	TRBV12-5	TRBJ2-1	CASAGGQSYNEQFF	TGTGCTAGTGCAGGCGGGCAGTCCTACAATGAGCAGTTCTTC
.	.	TRBV6-2/TRBV6-3	TRBJ2-7	CASSYYGASYEQYF	TGTGCCAGCAGTTACTACGGGGCCTCCTACGAGCAGTACTTC
.	many	TRBV20-1	TRBJ1-4	CSARDGNNEKLFF	TGCAGTGCTAGAGACGGGAATAATGAAAAACTGTTTTTT
.	.	TRBV7-2	TRBJ1-1	CASSPSGGARTEAFF	TGTGCCAGCAGTCCCAGTGGAGGGGCGAGGACTGAAGCTTTCTTT
.	many	TRBV2	TRBJ2-7	CASSTSSSLGGVLYEQYF	TGTGCCAGCAGTACCTCTAGCTCCCTAGGGGGAGTACTCTACGAGCAGTACTTC
TRBD1	many	TRBV3-1	TRBJ1-5	CASSQDLGRGPQPQHF	TGTGCCAGCAGCCAAGATCTGGGCAGGGGGCCTCAGCCCCAGCATTTT
.	.	TRBV2	TRBJ1-2	CASRATTLGYGYTF	TGTGCCAGCAGAGCCACAACGTTGGGCTATGGCTACACCTTC
.	many	TRBV20-1	TRBJ1-5	CSARELPVSNQPQHF	TGCAGTGCTAGAGAACTTCCGGTTAGCAATCAGCCCCAGCATTTT
.	many	TRBV10-1	TRBJ2-2	CASSVAAAGELFF	TGCGCCAGCAGTGTGGCGGCCGCCGGGGAGCTGTTTTTT